The 23 T cell receptor beta chains given below trace back to one sample, sequenced in a study of PD-1 blockade in classical Hodgkin lymphoma. Described time point: newly diagnosed, previously untreated cHL patient sample. Some clones are missing from TCRdb's copy, which holds only in-frame ones; the method was immunoSEQ multiplex PCR. The sample lists about 21,000 clones, roughly 94% occurring once. Material: peripheral blood mononuclear cells (PBMCs). The receptors originated from a human donor with classical Hodgkin lymphoma.

DNA of the CDR3: TGTGCCAGTAGTACGAGGTCGACAGCGAACACCGGGGAGCTGTTTTTT. This sequence encodes CASSTRSTANTGELFF. The J gene is TRBJ2-2, the V gene TRBV19, with D possibly TRBD1 on 5 matching bases. The germline V gene has CDR1 LNHDA and CDR2 SQIVND (reference sequence). The length of the CDR3 is 16 residues. Trimming pared 4 bases from V and 0 bases from J, leaving 12 bases between.

A few counts support this clone. The V and J genes are TRBV7-2 and TRBJ1-4; 9 bases map to TRBD1. Germline CDR1 SGHTA, CDR2 FQGNSA. The trim removed 5 bases at V and 8 bases at J, leaving 6 bases unmatched. This CDR3 is 14 amino acids long. The CDR3 reads CASSPTGGVEKLFF. CDR3 nucleotide sequence: TGTGCCAGCAGCCCGACAGGGGGAGTAGAAAAACTGTTTTTT.

This chain connects TRBV2 to TRBJ1-5, with 9 positions matching TRBD1. V shed 5 bases, J shed 6 bases, and the junction held 8 bases outside the gene matches. The CDR3 is made up of 15 amino acids. Per germline, CDR1 SNHLY and CDR2 FYNNEI. The CDR3 here is CASSSTGGLGQPQHF. CDR3 coding DNA: TGTGCCAGCAGTTCTACAGGGGGCTTGGGTCAGCCCCAGCATTTT. Combining the CDR3 with reference TRBV2 and TRBJ1-5 gives the whole variable domain EPEVTQTPSHQVTQMGQEVILRCVPISNHLYFYWYRQILGQKVEFLVSFYNNEISEKSEIFDDQFSVERPDGSNFTLKIRSTKLEDSAMYFCASSSTGGLGQPQHFGDGTRLSIL.

This chain links TRBV28 with TRBJ2-4; D is uncertain. The V gene's germline CDR1 is MDHEN and CDR2 SYDVKM. With 7 bases removed from V and 6 bases from J, the gap between germline ends came to 19 bases. The CDR3 is 15 residues long. DNA of the CDR3: TGTGCCAGCACCCCCGTGGGCGCGCAGACAAACATTCAGTACTTC. This encodes CASTPVGAQTNIQYF.

The chain employs TRBV7-3 and TRBJ2-7; the D is unclear. In germline, CDR1 is SGHTA, CDR2 FQGTGA. V lost 6 bases, J lost 3 bases, and 3 bases lay in between. The CDR3 runs 10 residues. The CDR3 loop reads CASRHYEQYF. The CDR3 DNA follows: TGTGCCAGCAGACACTACGAGCAGTACTTC. The variable domain in full, completed from reference TRBV7-3 and TRBJ2-7, reads GAGVSQTPSNKVTEKGKYVELRCDPISGHTALYWYRQSLGQGPEFLIYFQGTGAADDSGLPNDRFFAVRPEGSVSTLKIQRTERGDSAVYLCASRHYEQYFGPGTRLTVT.

Here the CDR3 reads CASSQDWRGGRREQFF. DNA for the CDR3: TGCGCCAGCAGCCAAGATTGGAGGGGGGGCCGAAGAGAGCAGTTCTTC. V gene TRBV4-3 combines with J gene TRBJ2-1; a weak D match, TRBD2 (7 bases). Per germline, CDR1 LGHNA and CDR2 YSLEER. The ends were cut back, 0 bases at V and 10 bases at J, with 19 bases in the middle. The CDR3 is 16 residues long.

The chain joins TRBV28 to TRBJ2-7, with 11 bases identical to TRBD1. This CDR3 comprises 15 residues. The V gene's germline CDR1 is MDHEN and CDR2 SYDVKM. The V segment lost 7 bases and the J segment 1 base; nucleotides outside the gene matches: 6. CDR3 bases: TGTGCCAGCACTCCCGGGACAGGGGGGTCCTACGAGCAGTACTTC. Its protein is CASTPGTGGSYEQYF.

The rearrangement links TRBV27 to TRBJ2-7, with a tentative D call TRBD1 (6 bases). The CDR3 is 12 residues long. Germline lookup yields CDR1 MNHEY and CDR2 SMNVEV (reference sequence). The V and J ends lost 5 bases and 7 bases respectively, with 12 bases between them. The CDR3 nucleotides are TGTGCCAGCAGTCCCGCAAGGGGGGAGCAGTACTTC. Its translation is CASSPARGEQYF.

V is TRBV28 and J is TRBJ2-5; 10 bases align to TRBD1. V lost 5 bases, J lost 5 bases, and 8 bases stayed unmatched. CDR3 length: 15 amino acids. Germline assignment: CDR1 MDHEN and CDR2 SYDVKM. The CDR3 DNA reads as TGTGCCAGCAGTACGACAGGGGGCTTAGTTGAGACCCAGTACTTC. Amino acid sequence: CASSTTGGLVETQYF.

This chain joins TRBV2 and TRBJ2-1; D is unresolved. CDR3 length: 13 amino acids. Germline values: CDR1 SNHLY, CDR2 FYNNEI. The germline V and J ends were trimmed by 6 bases and 0 bases, with 6 bases remaining between them. As DNA, the CDR3 is TGTGCCAGCAGAACGTCCTCCTACAATGAGCAGTTCTTC. It specifies CASRTSSYNEQFF.

The chain joins TRBV19 to TRBJ2-3; 8 bases fit TRBD2. Germline lookup yields CDR1 LNHDA and CDR2 SQIVND (reference sequence). With 6 bases clipped from V and 1 base from J, the junction kept 9 bases outside the gene matches. CDR3 length: 16 residues. The CDR3 is CASSPTRGGGTDTQYF. For the CDR3, the DNA is TGTGCCAGTAGCCCCACTCGGGGGGGAGGCACAGATACGCAGTATTTT.

The chain is built from TRBV9 and TRBJ1-2; 7 positions agree with TRBD1. This CDR3 is 14 amino acids long. The germline V gene has CDR1 SGDLS and CDR2 YYNGEE. V trimming: 3 bases; J trimming: 0 bases; junction bases outside the gene matches: 2. The CDR3 DNA reads as TGTGCCAGCAGCGCCGGGACAGCTAACTATGGCTACACCTTC. It yields the protein CASSAGTANYGYTF.

The V gene is TRBV6-6, the J gene TRBJ2-7; D is possibly TRBD1 (5 bases). The CDR3 is 13 amino acids. V was pared by 4 bases and J by 4 bases, with 11 bases between. The germline V gene has CDR1 MNHNY and CDR2 SVGAGI (reference sequence). The CDR3 DNA reads as TGTGCCAGCAGTTCGACAGAAATGTACGAGCAGTACTTC. Protein sequence: CASSSTEMYEQYF.

The chain couples TRBV9 to TRBJ2-1; D is perhaps TRBD1 or TRBD2 (5 bases each). The germline V gene encodes CDR1 SGDLS and CDR2 YYNGEE. Trimming took off 0 bases at V and 9 bases at J, with 7 bases between the two ends. The CDR3 runs to 12 residues. The CDR3 nucleotides read TGTGCCAGCAGCGTAGGGGGGTCTGAGCAGTTCTTC. Translated: CASSVGGSEQFF.

The rearrangement links TRBV7-9 to TRBJ2-3; 13 positions match TRBD2. Losses at the gene ends were 3 bases for V and 8 bases for J; bases not matched to a gene: 14. There are 18 residues in the CDR3. The germline gives CDR1 SEHNR, CDR2 FQNEAQ (reference sequence). The CDR3 DNA sequence: TGTGCCAGCAGCTTCGCGGGACTAGCGGGGAGTCGGGGAGGTACGCAGTATTTT. Residues: CASSFAGLAGSRGGTQYF.

The chain joins TRBV6-1 to TRBJ2-1, with D uncertain. This CDR3 has 15 amino acids. V was clipped by 0 bases and J by 1 base, with 7 bases between them. Germline V gives CDR1 MNHNS, CDR2 SASEGT. This CDR3 reads CASSEAPGSYNEQFF. The CDR3, as DNA: TGTGCCAGCAGTGAAGCGCCCGGATCCTACAATGAGCAGTTCTTC.

The J gene is TRBJ2-3, the V gene TRBV29-1, with D perhaps TRBD1 or TRBD2 (5 bases each). The CDR3 consists of 14 residues. The ends were cut back, 5 bases at V and 1 base at J, with 13 bases in the middle. The germline gives CDR1 SQVTM, CDR2 ANQGSEA. The CDR3 reads CSVLGVRRTDTQYF. The CDR3 DNA reads TGCAGCGTTCTGGGGGTGAGGCGCACAGATACGCAGTATTTT.

J is TRBJ2-7 and V is TRBV7-8; D is uncertain. The germline V gene encodes CDR1 SGHVS and CDR2 FQNEAQ. CDR3 length: 11 amino acids. Trimming removed 5 bases at V and 2 bases at J, with 4 bases between. The CDR3 is CASSPAYEQYF. DNA of the CDR3: TGTGCCAGCAGCCCTGCCTACGAGCAGTACTTC.

The chain carries TRBV4-2 and TRBJ2-5; 15 bases fit TRBD2. V lost 2 bases, J lost 2 bases, and 3 bases stayed unmatched. The germline V gene encodes CDR1 LGHNA and CDR2 YNFKEQ. CDR3 length: 17 residues. The CDR3 reads CASSQPGLAGGQETQYF. The DNA of the CDR3 is TGTGCCAGCAGCCAACCGGGACTAGCGGGGGGACAAGAGACCCAGTACTTC.

The J gene is TRBJ2-3, the V gene TRBV19; D unresolved. The CDR3 is 13 amino acids. Germline V gene sequence: CDR1 LNHDA, CDR2 SQIVND (reference sequence). The germline V and J ends were trimmed by 2 bases and 1 base, with 4 bases remaining between them. CDR3 DNA sequence: TGTGCCAGTAGTATACTCGGCACAGATACGCAGTATTTT. Protein product: CASSILGTDTQYF.

The chain couples TRBV5-1 to TRBJ2-7, with D possibly being TRBD2 (7 bases). Germline V lookup: CDR1 SGHRS, CDR2 YFSETQ. The CDR3 is made up of 14 amino acids. Between the trimmed V and J ends, which lost 0 bases and 4 bases, there was a span of 11 bases. CDR3 amino acids: CASSLAGGLYEQYF. DNA for the CDR3: TGCGCCAGCAGCTTGGCCGGGGGGCTTTACGAGCAGTACTTC.

The rearrangement links TRBV11-2 to TRBJ1-1; D is undetermined. V lost 3 bases and J lost 2, with 10 bases in between. Germline V gene sequence: CDR1 SGHAT, CDR2 FQNNGV. The CDR3 totals 14 residues. The CDR3 region is CASSFLNRNTEAFF. The CDR3 DNA follows: TGTGCCAGCAGCTTTCTAAACAGAAACACTGAAGCTTTCTTT.

This chain joins TRBV5-4 and TRBJ1-1; 8 nucleotides line up with TRBD1. Germline V lookup: CDR1 SGHNT, CDR2 YYREEE (reference sequence). Trimming cost V 2 bases and J 3 bases; bases outside gene matches: 15. CDR3 length: 18 residues. The CDR3 spells CASSFRTGLVLFDTEAFF. DNA for the CDR3: TGTGCCAGCAGCTTCCGGACAGGGTTAGTGTTATTTGACACTGAAGCTTTCTTT.